The source of this T cell receptor (beta chain) is a study of regulatory T cells in long-lasting Graves disease. Time point in this sample: persistent/refractory GD, antithyroid drugs over 5 years with positive TRAb. Construction of the TCR library relied on RNA isolated from PBMCs. The guidelines of the American Thyroid Association were the basis for diagnosing Graves' disease. This clonotype appeared many times. Germline V gene lookup returns CDR1 DFQATT and CDR2 SNEGSKA (reference sequence). This CDR3 has 11 amino acids. CDR3 regions were amplified by Arm-PCR using iRepertoire HTBI primers to build TCR beta libraries. In the authors' methods: Sample data revealed some 58 TRBV and 12 to 15 TRBJ segments. MiXCR was run by TCRdb on the multiplex PCR reads, yielding one entry per CDR3 protein. In this record, the V and J calls reflect TCRdb's handling and not the investigators' own analysis. The sample includes 450,000 or so distinct CDR3 sequences, roughly 23% of them seen just once.

V usage is TRBV20-1 and J usage is TRBJ2-7; 7 nucleotides line up with TRBD1. Material: peripheral blood mononuclear cells (PBMCs), obtained when the disease was refractory, from a patient treated with antithyroid drugs. The clonotype originates from a female donor with Graves disease. CDR3 loop: CSGTATYEQYF. The CDR3 bases are TGCAGCGGGACAGCCACATACGAGCAGTACTTC.